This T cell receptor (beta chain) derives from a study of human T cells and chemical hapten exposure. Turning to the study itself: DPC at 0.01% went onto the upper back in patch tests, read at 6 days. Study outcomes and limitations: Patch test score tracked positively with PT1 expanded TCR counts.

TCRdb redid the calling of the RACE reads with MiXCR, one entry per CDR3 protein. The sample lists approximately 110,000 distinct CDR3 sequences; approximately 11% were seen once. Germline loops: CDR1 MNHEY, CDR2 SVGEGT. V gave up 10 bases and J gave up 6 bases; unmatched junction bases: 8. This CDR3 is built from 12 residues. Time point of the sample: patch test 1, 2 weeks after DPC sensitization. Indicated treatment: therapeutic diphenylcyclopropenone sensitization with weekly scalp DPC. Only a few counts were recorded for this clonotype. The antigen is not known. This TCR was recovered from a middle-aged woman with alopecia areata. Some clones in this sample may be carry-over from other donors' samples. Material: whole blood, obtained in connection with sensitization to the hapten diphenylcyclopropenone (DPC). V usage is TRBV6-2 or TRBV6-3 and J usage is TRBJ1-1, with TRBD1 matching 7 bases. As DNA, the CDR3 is TGTGCCATCAATCAGGGGGGCGCTGAAGCTTTCTTT. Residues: CAINQGGAEAFF.